This T cell receptor beta chain was captured in a study of blood T cell repertoires in COVID-19. Study background: The samples span acute and convalescent COVID-19 from the United States, Italy and Spain. PBMCs, B-cell-depleted T cells, or T cells were the source of the cDNA or gDNA that made up the material.

V trimming: 6 bases; J trimming: 7 bases; junction bases outside the gene matches: 10. CDR1 is MNHEY, CDR2 SMNVEV, per germline (reference sequence). This CDR3 region has 14 residues. TCRdb's copy holds only in-frame clones and misses some; the assay was immunoSEQ multiplex PCR. The sample has 250,000 to 300,000 clones, 65% to 85% seen once; the top ten hold approximately 5.9%. Sample: peripheral blood. This receptor was obtained from a man older than 75 with acute or convalescent COVID-19. V and J are TRBV27 and TRBJ1-2; 8 bases fit TRBD1. This CDR3 is CASSLDRGNSGYTF. The CDR3 region has the DNA TGTGCCAGCAGCCTAGACAGGGGAAATTCTGGCTACACCTTC.